The 7 T cell receptor beta chains listed next were all sequenced from one sample in a study. TCRdb ran MiXCR on the 5' RACE reads and lists one entry per CDR3 protein. The data hold about 54,000 distinct CDR3 sequences, with roughly 17% observed a single time. Sequences were obtained from naive CD4+ T cells sorted from blood. Subset given: naive CD4+ T cells, CD4+CD45RA+CD25-. The source of these receptors is a female donor with breast cancer.

This chain uses TRBV9 with TRBJ2-4, with a tentative D call TRBD2 (5 bases). Germline CDR1 reads SGDLS; CDR2 reads YYNGEE. The ends were cut back, 4 bases at V and 7 bases at J, with 18 bases in the middle. This CDR3 has 15 residues. The CDR3, as DNA: TGTGCCAGCAGCCCCGAATGGGCGGGCCGGAACATTCAGTACTTC. Its translation: CASSPEWAGRNIQYF.

About this clonotype: A much larger clone differs from this one at a single base, so this may be a read error. This chain links TRBV6-5 with TRBJ1-1; 9 nucleotides match TRBD1. Germline values: CDR1 MNHEY, CDR2 SVGAGI. V gave up 4 bases and J gave up 3 bases; unmatched junction bases: 3. The CDR3 sequence is 14 residues long. This CDR3 is CASSLTGGDTEAFF. Here the CDR3 DNA reads TGTGCCAGCAGTTTGACAGGGGGTGACACTGAAGCTTTCTTT.

This chain uses TRBV5-5 with TRBJ1-2, with D hard to call. CDR3 length: 13 residues. Germline assignment: CDR1 SGHKS and CDR2 YYEKEE (reference sequence). Between the trimmed V and J ends, which lost 0 bases and 6 bases, there was a span of 9 bases. DNA for the CDR3: TGTGCCAGCAGCTTGGCCTCTGATCATGGCTACACCTTC. Protein sequence: CASSLASDHGYTF.

Ten or more counts support this clonotype. The chain links TRBV5-1 to TRBJ2-1, with 10 bases aligning to TRBD2. CDR1 and CDR2 (germline): SGHRS, YFSETQ. V dropped 4 bases and J dropped 8; count of bases not matched to a gene: 6. This CDR3 is built from 14 residues. CDR3 protein: CASSQAGGPHEQFF. The DNA for the CDR3 is TGCGCCAGCAGCCAAGCGGGAGGGCCGCATGAGCAGTTCTTC.

V is TRBV12-3 or TRBV12-4 and J is TRBJ2-2; the D is unclear. V lost 2 bases, J lost 2 bases, and 9 bases lay in between. The CDR3 extends over 15 amino acids. This CDR3 reads CASSLRQSNTGELFF. For the CDR3, the DNA is TGTGCCAGCAGTTTAAGGCAGTCAAACACCGGGGAGCTGTTTTTT.

This sequence joins TRBV5-6 and TRBJ2-1; D remains unclear. Trimming stripped 4 bases from V and 2 bases from J, with 13 bases between. CDR1 SGHDT and CDR2 YYEEEE come from the germline V gene. This CDR3 is 15 amino acids long. This chain's CDR3 is CASSPQTGTYNEQFF. CDR3 nucleotides: TGTGCCAGCAGCCCCCAGACTGGGACCTACAATGAGCAGTTCTTC.

This clonotype was picked up many times. The DNA of the CDR3 is TGCGCCAGCAGCGAGGCAGCGAACACTGAAGCTTTCTTT. Translated, it gives CASSEAANTEAFF. The chain combines TRBV5-1 with TRBJ1-1, with D unresolved. The CDR3 covers 13 residues. Germline V gene sequence: CDR1 SGHRS, CDR2 YFSETQ. V dropped 4 bases and J dropped 1 base, with 8 bases sitting between them.